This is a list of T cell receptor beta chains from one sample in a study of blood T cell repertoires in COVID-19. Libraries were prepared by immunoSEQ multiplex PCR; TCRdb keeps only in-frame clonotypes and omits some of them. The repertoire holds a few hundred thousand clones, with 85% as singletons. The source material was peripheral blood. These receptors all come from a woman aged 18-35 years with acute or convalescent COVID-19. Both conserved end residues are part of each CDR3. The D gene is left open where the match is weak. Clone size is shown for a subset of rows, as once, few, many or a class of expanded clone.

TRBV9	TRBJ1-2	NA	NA	TGTGCCAGCAGCGTAACACTGGGCAGTGAACGCTACACCTTC	CASSVTLGSERYTF
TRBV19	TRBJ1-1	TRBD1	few	TGTGCCAGTAGTATCAGCACAGGGGGCGGCACTGAAGCTTTCTTT	CASSISTGGGTEAFF
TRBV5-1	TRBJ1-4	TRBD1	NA	TGCGCCAGCAGCTTGTCATCGACAGGGGGAGGACGCGGTGAAAAACTGTTTTTT	CASSLSSTGGGRGEKLFF
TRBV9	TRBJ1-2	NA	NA	TGTGCCAGCAGCGTAGGGGGGGAGAACTATGGCTACACCTTC	CASSVGGENYGYTF
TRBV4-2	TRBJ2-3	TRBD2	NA	TGTGCCAGCAGCCAAGATAGCGGGGGAGGGGGCACAGATACGCAGTATTTT	CASSQDSGGGGTDTQYF
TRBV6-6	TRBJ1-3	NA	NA	TGTGCCAGCAATGCGGGAGCCTCTGGAAACACCATATATTTT	CASNAGASGNTIYF
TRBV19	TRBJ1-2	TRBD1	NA	TGTGCCAGTAGTATACAGGGGGTGGATGGCTACACCTTC	CASSIQGVDGYTF
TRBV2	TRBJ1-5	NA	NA	TGTGCCAGCAGAGGAGGGGAGGGTTTCAATCAGCCCCAGCATTTT	CASRGGEGFNQPQHF
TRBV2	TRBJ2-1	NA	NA	TGTGCCAGCAGTGAAGAGGGGGTCCCGTCGGATGAGCAGTTCTTC	CASSEEGVPSDEQFF
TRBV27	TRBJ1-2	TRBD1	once	TGTGCCAGCAGCTCGGGACAGGGGGTGTTTGGCTACACCTTC	CASSSGQGVFGYTF
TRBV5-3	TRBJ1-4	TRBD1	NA	TGTGCCAGAAGGGACGGACAGGGGGGAAAACTGTTTTTT	CARRDGQGGKLFF
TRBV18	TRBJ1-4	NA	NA	TGTGCCAGCCGAGAGGGGGCAACTAATGAAAAACTGTTTTTT	CASREGATNEKLFF
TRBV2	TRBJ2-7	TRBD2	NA	TGTGCCAGCAGTGAATCGTGGGGGACTATCTACGAAGGGCAGTACTTC	CASSESWGTIYEGQYF
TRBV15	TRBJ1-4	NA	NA	TGTGCCACCAGAGCGGAGGCAACTAATGAAAAACTGTTTTTT	CATRAEATNEKLFF
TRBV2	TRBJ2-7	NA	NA	TGTGCCAGCAGTGAACTCTATGAGGGAGGGGGGTACTTC	CASSELYEGGGYF
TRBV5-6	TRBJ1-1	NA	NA	TGTGCCAGCACCCTGTTGACAGGCTACACTGAAGCTTTCTTT	CASTLLTGYTEAFF